The 18 T cell receptor beta chains presented below share a single source sample, sequenced in a study of lymphopenia after photon versus proton radiotherapy. Only in-frame clones appear in the TCRdb table, and some are missing; sequencing was by immunoSEQ multiplex PCR. The table lists some 42,000 clones, over 80% of them singletons. This specimen consisted of peripheral blood, obtained from a patient treated with proton-based radiotherapy. All receptors derive from a woman in her 70s with pancreatic cancer.

This clone was picked up a small number of times. The chain recombines TRBV14 with TRBJ2-2; TRBD1 might be the D (5 bases). V was shortened by 4 bases and J by 4 bases, with 13 bases between the two germline ends. Per germline, CDR1 SGHDN and CDR2 FVKESK. This CDR3 is built from 15 residues. As DNA, the CDR3 is TGTGCCAGCAGCCGACAGCCACTATCCACCGGGGAGCTGTTTTTT. It codes for CASSRQPLSTGELFF.

The genes are TRBV6-5 and TRBJ2-7; 8 bases align to TRBD1. The CDR3 runs 13 residues. V shed 6 bases and J 2 bases; nucleotides not matched to a gene: 3. The germline CDR1 and CDR2 sequences are MNHEY and SVGAGI. CDR3 sequence reads: CASSRDRTYEQYF. In DNA form, the CDR3 reads TGTGCCAGCAGCCGGGACAGGACCTACGAGCAGTACTTC.

This clone was seen once. The chain uses TRBV4-3 and TRBJ1-4; the D gene is possibly TRBD1 (5 bases). The V gene lost 3 bases and the J gene lost 2 bases, with 19 bases spanning the gap. The CDR3 contains 18 residues. Per germline, CDR1 LGHNA and CDR2 YSLEER. The CDR3 loop reads CASSQGEGRALTNEKLFF. DNA of the CDR3: TGCGCCAGCAGCCAGGGGGAGGGACGGGCTCTGACTAATGAAAAACTGTTTTTT.

DNA of the CDR3: TGTGCCAGCGCGCCCCTGTCTGAGCAGTTCTTC. Amino acid sequence: CASAPLSEQFF. The chain joins TRBV2 to TRBJ2-1, with D unresolved. CDR1 and CDR2 (germline): SNHLY, FYNNEI. The ends were cut back, 8 bases at V and 9 bases at J, with 11 bases in the middle. The CDR3 length is 11 residues.

The chain carries TRBV6-5 and TRBJ2-1; 9 bases are a match to TRBD2. V gave up 4 bases and J gave up 4 bases; unmatched junction bases: 8. Germline V gives CDR1 MNHEY, CDR2 SVGAGI. The CDR3 consists of 16 residues. The CDR3 DNA reads as TGTGCCAGCAGTTTTAGACTAGCGGAGCTTTACAATGAGCAGTTCTTC. It specifies CASSFRLAELYNEQFF.

This sequence joins TRBV18 and TRBJ1-1; weak D call: TRBD1 (6 bases). The V end lost 3 bases, the J end lost 0 bases, and 17 bases lay between the germline ends. CDR3 length equals 17 residues. Germline V lookup: CDR1 KGHSH, CDR2 LQKENI. The DNA for the CDR3 is TGTGCCAGCTCACCCAACACAGGGCTGTCAATGAACACTGAAGCTTTCTTT. Its protein is CASSPNTGLSMNTEAFF.

This chain joins TRBV12-5 and TRBJ2-1; tentatively, D is TRBD2 (6 bases). V dropped 5 bases and J dropped 0 bases, with 14 bases sitting between them. CDR3 length equals 16 residues. The V gene's germline CDR1 is LGHNT and CDR2 FRNRAP. This chain's CDR3 is CASGPGLPSSYNEQFF. The CDR3 region has the DNA TGTGCTAGTGGTCCGGGACTCCCGAGCTCCTACAATGAGCAGTTCTTC.

The CDR3 DNA sequence: TGTGCCAGTAGTCCGGGACAGGGATTCTCCTACGAGCAGTACTTC. Its protein product is CASSPGQGFSYEQYF. The chain recombines TRBV19 with TRBJ2-7, with 9 bases fitting TRBD1. Germline V gives CDR1 LNHDA, CDR2 SQIVND (reference sequence). The trim removed 5 bases at V and 0 bases at J, leaving 5 bases unmatched. The CDR3 spans 15 residues.

V and J are TRBV6-5 and TRBJ1-5, with 7 bases identical to TRBD1. CDR1 is MNHEY and CDR2 is SVGAGI in the germline V gene. The ends lost 0 bases at V and 7 bases at J; junction bases unmatched: 6. The CDR3 contains 15 residues. CDR3 bases: TGTGCCAGCAGTTACTCAGGGGGCGAGGAACAGCCCCAGCATTTT. Translated: CASSYSGGEEQPQHF.

The rearrangement joins TRBV5-1 to TRBJ2-2; the match to TRBD2 covers 13 bases. V lost 2 bases, J lost 1 base, and 5 bases stayed unmatched. The germline V gene has CDR1 SGHRS and CDR2 YFSETQ. The CDR3 is made up of 18 amino acids. The CDR3 DNA is TGCGCCAGCAGCTTCCTTGGACTAGCGGGAGTGAACACCGGGGAGCTGTTTTTT. This codes for CASSFLGLAGVNTGELFF. The variable domain in full, with the rest retrieved from reference TRBV5-1 and TRBJ2-2, is KAGVTQTPRYLIKTRGQQVTLSCSPISGHRSVSWYQQTPGQGLQFLFEYFSETQRNKGNFPGRFSGRQFSNSRSEMNVSTLELGDSALYLCASSFLGLAGVNTGELFFGEGSRLTVL.

The chain employs TRBV7-9 and TRBJ2-5, with TRBD2 matching over 7 bases. The J segment lost 4 bases and the V segment lost 8 bases, leaving 10 bases of the junction unmatched. The germline V gene encodes CDR1 SEHNR and CDR2 FQNEAQ (reference sequence). The CDR3 is 14 residues long. The CDR3 protein is CASVAGVNSETQYF. The CDR3 coding sequence is TGTGCCAGCGTGGCGGGAGTAAACTCAGAGACCCAGTACTTC.

The chain is built from TRBV2 and TRBJ1-5, with 9 nucleotides matching TRBD1. The CDR3 spans 16 residues. Germline V gene lookup returns CDR1 SNHLY and CDR2 FYNNEI. J lost 6 bases, V lost 2 bases, and 8 bases had no gene match. The CDR3 reads CASSERTGGRGQPQHF. CDR3 bases: TGTGCCAGCAGTGAAAGAACAGGGGGCAGGGGTCAGCCCCAGCATTTT.

This clone has only one observation. The chain is built from TRBV6-4 and TRBJ1-2; 8 bases agree with TRBD1. The CDR3 has 13 residues. The germline gives CDR1 MRHNA, CDR2 SNTAGT. V was clipped by 5 bases and J by 4 bases; unmatched bases: 3. As DNA, the CDR3 is TGTGCCAGCAGTCCCGGGACAGGCTATGGCTACACCTTC. Its translation: CASSPGTGYGYTF.

The gene calls are TRBV18 and TRBJ1-3, with D perhaps TRBD1 (6 bases). The CDR3 runs to 16 residues. V lost 5 bases and J lost 0, with 14 bases in between. Germline V CDR1 and CDR2: KGHSH, LQKENI. The CDR3 region is CASSTVAGASGNTIYF. The CDR3 DNA follows: TGTGCCAGCTCAACGGTCGCAGGGGCCTCTGGAAACACCATATATTTT.

The chain couples TRBV7-2 to TRBJ2-7; possibly TRBD2 for D (5 bases). This CDR3 contains 14 residues. V shed 3 bases and J shed 8 bases, with 17 bases lying between them. Germline CDR1 SGHTA, CDR2 FQGNSA. The CDR3 region is CASSLQEGSGQQYF. Here the CDR3 DNA reads TGTGCCAGCAGCTTGCAAGAGGGTTCCGGGCAGCAGTACTTC.

The chain uses TRBV19 and TRBJ2-7; D could derive from TRBD1 or TRBD2 (6 bases each). CDR3 length: 16 residues. CDR1 and CDR2 (germline): LNHDA, SQIVND (reference sequence). Trimming cost V 3 bases and J 5 bases, with 20 bases left between them. DNA of the CDR3: TGTGCCAGTAGTATGCGTGGGGGCGGGGCGGCGAACGAGCAGTACTTC. Protein product: CASSMRGGGAANEQYF.

This chain joins TRBV19 and TRBJ2-1, with D perhaps matching TRBD2 (6 bases). The germline V gene encodes CDR1 LNHDA and CDR2 SQIVND (reference sequence). Deletions cut 10 bases from V and 6 bases from J, with 10 bases between. This CDR3 spans 11 amino acids. The DNA for the CDR3 is TGTGCCACGACTAGTTTCAATGAGCAGTTCTTC. Its translation is CATTSFNEQFF.

This rearrangement joins TRBV7-2 to TRBJ2-5, with D unresolved. Trimming shortened V by 4 bases and J by 5 bases, and 14 bases separated the two germline ends. The CDR3 is 14 amino acids. Germline V CDR1 and CDR2: SGHTA, FQGNSA. CDR3 sequence reads: CASSSTVSRETQYF. CDR3 bases: TGTGCCAGCAGCTCGACGGTTAGTCGGGAGACCCAGTACTTC.